These 17 T cell receptor beta chains share one sample of origin, sequenced in a study of T cell repertoires in cytomegalovirus infection (dated by TCRdb to between 2018 and 2020). The intended sense of this specimen's treatment or condition label: in vitro stimulation with specific CMV peptide epitopes to enrich CMV-specific T cells. Instrument on record: Illumina HiSeq 1500. TCRdb applied fastp at Q25 and MiXCR to the public reads, then kept only in-frame beta chains. All rows with the same CDR3 protein become a single entry with the most common DNA and genes. Within this sample are about half a million distinct CDR3 sequences, with 33% of them counted one time only. The ten largest clones represent 17% of the sample. These receptors' targets are unknown. The sequencing used cultured PBMCs, collected from culture after CMV antigen stimulation. The receptors come from a human donor in good health (CMV status not recorded). Some clones in this sample may be carry-over from other donors' samples.

This chain uses TRBV7-2 with TRBJ2-7; TRBD1 might be the D (5 bases). There are 14 residues in the CDR3. V was trimmed by 1 base and J by 5 bases, leaving 12 bases between them. The germline gives CDR1 SGHTA, CDR2 FQGNSA. The CDR3 loop reads CASSLDLIRDEQYV. The CDR3 region has the DNA TGTGCCAGCAGCTTAGACCTTATCAGGGACGAGCAGTACGTC.

The gene calls are TRBV7-8 and TRBJ2-7, with TRBD1 identical over 8 bases. Germline CDR1 reads SGHVS; CDR2 reads FQNEAQ. V trimming: 5 bases; J trimming: 3 bases; junction bases outside the gene matches: 6. The CDR3 runs 14 residues. The CDR3 coding sequence is TGTGCCAGCAGCCGGGACAGGTTGGGCTACGAGCAGTACTTC. Its translation: CASSRDRLGYEQYF. The whole variable domain, filled in from reference TRBV7-8 and TRBJ2-7, reads GAGVSQSPRYKVAKRGQDVALRCDPISGHVSLFWYQQALGQGPEFLTYFQNEAQLDKSGLPSDRFFAERPEGSVSTLKIQRTQQEDSAVYLCASSRDRLGYEQYFGPGTRLTVT.

The genes are TRBV6-2 or TRBV6-3 and TRBJ2-1, with 9 bases lining up with TRBD2. The CDR3 contains 16 residues. CDR1 is MNHEY, CDR2 SVGEGT, per germline. With V trimmed by 5 bases and J by 4 bases, 9 bases remained unmatched. The CDR3 nucleotides read TGTGCCAGCAGTACACGCGGGAGGGGGTTTTACAATGAGCAGTTCTTC. Protein product: CASSTRGRGFYNEQFF.

In its sample, this clonotype was seen a few times. The chain joins TRBV6-1 to TRBJ1-3; no firm D call. There are 16 residues in the CDR3. Per germline, CDR1 MNHNS and CDR2 SASEGT. Trimming took off 5 bases at V and 0 bases at J, with 14 bases between the two ends. For the CDR3, the DNA is TGTGCCAGCAGTCAAGATGGGATCCCCTCTGGAAACACCATATATTTT. Its protein is CASSQDGIPSGNTIYF.

This clonotype was counted only a few times. The rearrangement joins TRBV5-5 to TRBJ2-3; D perhaps matches TRBD1 (5 bases). Germline V lookup: CDR1 SGHKS, CDR2 YYEKEE (reference sequence). This CDR3 spans 15 amino acids. V was shortened by 3 bases and J by 4 bases, with 15 bases between the two germline ends. The CDR3: CASSSRSTVADTQYF. The CDR3 DNA reads as TGTGCCAGCAGCTCCCGATCGACAGTCGCAGATACGCAGTATTTT.

This sequence joins TRBV11-2 and TRBJ2-7; 9 nucleotides align to TRBD2. There are 16 residues in the CDR3. From germline, CDR1 is SGHAT and CDR2 FQNNGV. The J segment lost 2 bases and the V segment lost 1 base, leaving 6 bases of the junction unmatched. The CDR3 loop reads CASSLGAGGFTYEQYV. The CDR3 nucleotides are TGTGCCAGCAGCTTAGGGGCGGGAGGGTTCACCTACGAGCAGTACGTC.

This clonotype was detected a few times. The rearrangement links TRBV7-2 to TRBJ1-1; weak D call: TRBD1 (6 bases). The V gene lost 1 base and the J gene lost 0 bases, with 12 bases spanning the gap. The length of the CDR3 is 16 residues. Germline CDR1 and CDR2: SGHTA and FQGNSA. CDR3 sequence: CASSLVGGPLNTEAFF. For the CDR3, the DNA is TGTGCCAGCAGCTTAGTTGGGGGGCCCCTGAACACTGAAGCTTTCTTT.

This clonotype was seen at least ten times. This chain connects TRBV7-2 to TRBJ2-3, with a weak D call TRBD1 (6 bases). The CDR3 has 13 residues. V lost 5 bases and J 4 bases, leaving 10 bases between the germline ends. Germline V gene lookup returns CDR1 SGHTA and CDR2 FQGNSA. The CDR3, as DNA: TGTGCCAGCAGCCCGACAGGACCAGATACGCAGTATTTT. Translated: CASSPTGPDTQYF.

This rearrangement joins TRBV18 to TRBJ2-1, with 7 positions matching TRBD2. CDR1 and CDR2 (germline): KGHSH, LQKENI. The CDR3 has 15 residues. The junction had 6 bases not matched to a gene; V was cut back by 3 bases and J by 4 bases. CDR3 protein: CASSPTRGRYNEQFF. CDR3 sequence (DNA): TGTGCCAGCTCACCGACGCGGGGGAGGTACAATGAGCAGTTCTTC.

This clonotype was observed a few times. The chain employs TRBV20-1 and TRBJ2-7, with 11 positions matching TRBD2. Germline V CDR1 and CDR2: DFQATT, SNEGSKA (reference sequence). With 2 bases clipped from V and 3 bases from J, the junction kept 3 bases outside the gene matches. This CDR3 spans 14 amino acids. CDR3: CSARSTSGSYEQYV. CDR3 nucleotides: TGCAGTGCTAGAAGCACTAGCGGGAGCTACGAGCAGTACGTC.

The chain recombines TRBV6-1 with TRBJ1-4; weak D call: TRBD1 (5 bases). This CDR3 is 12 amino acids long. Germline V CDR1 and CDR2: MNHNS, SASEGT. V was shortened by 7 bases and J by 9 bases, with 12 bases between the two germline ends. Here the CDR3 reads CASMGTGKKLFF. CDR3 nucleotides: TGTGCCAGCATGGGGACCGGTAAAAAACTGTTTTTT.

This clonotype was seen a few times. This rearrangement joins TRBV12-3 or TRBV12-4 to TRBJ2-7, with D perhaps matching TRBD1 (6 bases). The CDR3 covers 16 residues. Trimming stripped 1 base from V and 0 bases from J, with 13 bases between. This CDR3 reads CASSLEGDRSSYEQYV. CDR3 nucleotide sequence: TGTGCCAGCAGTTTAGAGGGGGACCGAAGCTCCTACGAGCAGTACGTC.

In this sample, this clonotype turned up many times. The chain uses TRBV19 and TRBJ2-1; TRBD2 matches 11 bases. The CDR3 runs 15 residues. The V and J ends lost 1 base and 12 bases, in that order; junction bases with no gene match: 8. The V gene's germline CDR1 is LNHDA and CDR2 SQIVND (reference sequence). The CDR3 DNA reads TGTGCCAGTAGTATAGTACTAGCGGGAGAGGTACGGCAGTTCTTC. This translates into CASSIVLAGEVRQFF.

This clonotype was counted only a few times. This chain uses TRBV28 with TRBJ1-1; 7 nucleotides align to TRBD1. The CDR3 is 15 residues long. Germline values: CDR1 MDHEN, CDR2 SYDVKM. The trim removed 5 bases at V and 7 bases at J, leaving 13 bases unmatched. The CDR3 loop is CASSQGGIRVSEAFF. For the CDR3, the DNA is TGTGCCAGCAGTCAGGGGGGGATCCGGGTCAGTGAAGCTTTCTTT.

The rearrangement uses TRBV27 and TRBJ2-7; D unclear. The CDR3 is 14 amino acids. With 6 bases removed from V and 4 bases from J, the gap between germline ends came to 16 bases. Germline V lookup: CDR1 MNHEY, CDR2 SMNVEV (reference sequence). The CDR3 sequence is CASRTQRRYYEQYF. DNA for the CDR3: TGTGCCAGCAGGACACAGCGACGATATTACGAGCAGTACTTC.

This clonotype was recorded a few times. The gene calls are TRBV19 and TRBJ2-1, with D perhaps TRBD1 (5 bases). V was shortened by 7 bases and J by 10 bases, with 20 bases between the two germline ends. The CDR3 extends over 14 amino acids. The V gene's germline CDR1 is LNHDA and CDR2 SQIVND (reference sequence). CDR3 in DNA: TGTGCCAGTACCGAAGAAGGGGTCCACGGGGAGCAGTTCTTC. Its translation is CASTEEGVHGEQFF.

The genes are TRBV7-6 and TRBJ1-5; D unresolved. The CDR3 contains 12 residues. The V end was cut by 5 bases, the J end by 7 bases, with 9 bases between. CDR1 and CDR2 from the germline V gene are SGHVS and FNYEAQ. The CDR3 sequence: CASSRAGQPQHF. For the CDR3, the DNA is TGTGCCAGCAGCCGGGCCGGCCAGCCCCAGCATTTT.